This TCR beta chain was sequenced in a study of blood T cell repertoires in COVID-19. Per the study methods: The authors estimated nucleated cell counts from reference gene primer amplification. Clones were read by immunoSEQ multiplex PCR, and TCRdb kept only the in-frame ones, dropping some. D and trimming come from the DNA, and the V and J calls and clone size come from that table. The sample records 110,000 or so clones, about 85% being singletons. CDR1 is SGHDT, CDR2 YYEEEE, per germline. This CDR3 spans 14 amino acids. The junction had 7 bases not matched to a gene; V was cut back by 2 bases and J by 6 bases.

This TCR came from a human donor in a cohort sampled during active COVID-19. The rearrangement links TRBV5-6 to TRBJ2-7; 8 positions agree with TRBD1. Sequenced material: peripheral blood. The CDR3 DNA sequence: TGTGCCAGCAGCTTCCGAGGACAGGGCGGCGAGCAGTACTTC. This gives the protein CASSFRGQGGEQYF.